These 8 T cell receptor beta chains came from one sample sequenced in a study of blood T cell repertoires in COVID-19. Sequencing was performed with immunoSEQ multiplex PCR; in TCRdb, only in-frame clones are kept and a portion is missing. The repertoire holds fewer than 150,000 clones, with around 90% as singletons. Sequenced input: peripheral blood. These receptor sequences come from a human donor in a cohort sampled during active COVID-19.

This chain joins TRBV29-1 and TRBJ1-1; a possible D gene is TRBD1 (5 bases). CDR1 SQVTM and CDR2 ANQGSEA come from the germline V gene. Trimming stripped 7 bases from V and 1 base from J, with 13 bases between. CDR3 length: 13 amino acids. The CDR3 DNA reads TGCAGCGCACAGGAGCAGCAGAACACTGAAGCTTTCTTT. Amino acid sequence: CSAQEQQNTEAFF.

The chain recombines TRBV7-2 with TRBJ1-6; possibly TRBD1 for D (6 bases). V lost 0 bases to trimming and J lost 5 bases, with 11 bases between them. Germline V gene sequence: CDR1 SGHTA, CDR2 FQGNSA. This CDR3 contains 16 residues. CDR3: CASSLARTEDNSPLHF. Written as DNA, the CDR3 is TGTGCCAGCAGCTTAGCCAGGACAGAAGATAATTCACCCCTCCACTTT.

CDR3 nucleotide sequence: TGCGCCACTAAGCAAGGAGATGGGGAGCTGTTTTTT. Protein sequence: CATKQGDGELFF. The gene calls are TRBV5-1 and TRBJ2-2, with D unclear. V was pared by 9 bases and J by 8 bases, with 14 bases between. Looked up from germline, CDR1 is SGHRS and CDR2 is YFSETQ. CDR3 length: 12 residues. Supplemented by reference TRBV5-1 and TRBJ2-2, the full variable domain reads KAGVTQTPRYLIKTRGQQVTLSCSPISGHRSVSWYQQTPGQGLQFLFEYFSETQRNKGNFPGRFSGRQFSNSRSEMNVSTLELGDSALYLCATKQGDGELFFGEGSRLTVL.

The chain links TRBV19 to TRBJ2-7; 10 bases agree with TRBD2. The germline CDR1 and CDR2 sequences are LNHDA and SQIVND (reference sequence). V shed 1 base, J shed 7 bases, and the junction held 7 bases outside the gene matches. CDR3 length: 15 residues. The CDR3 region has the DNA TGTGCCAGTAGTATAGGGACTAGCGGTACCTGGGAGCAGTACTTC. Translated, it gives CASSIGTSGTWEQYF. The full variable domain, its missing parts supplied by reference TRBV19 and TRBJ2-7, is DGGITQSPKYLFRKEGQNVTLSCEQNLNHDAMYWYRQDPGQGLRLIYYSQIVNDFQKGDIAEGYSVSREKKESFPLTVTSAQKNPTAFYLCASSIGTSGTWEQYFGPGTRLTVT.

The V gene is TRBV28, the J gene TRBJ2-7; D is unclear. The CDR3 runs to 11 residues. Trimming took 7 bases from V and 6 from J, leaving 10 bases between them. The germline V gene has CDR1 MDHEN and CDR2 SYDVKM. This chain's CDR3 is CASTLFGEQYF. For the CDR3, the DNA is TGTGCCAGCACCCTGTTCGGCGAGCAGTACTTC.

The rearrangement joins TRBV5-1 to TRBJ2-1, with a possible D match to TRBD2 (5 bases). Trimming took 0 bases from V and 0 from J, leaving 7 bases between them. There are 15 residues in the CDR3. Germline lookup yields CDR1 SGHRS and CDR2 YFSETQ. The CDR3 DNA is TGCGCCAGCAGCTTGGGGCTAGCCTCCTACAATGAGCAGTTCTTC. As protein: CASSLGLASYNEQFF.

This chain connects TRBV27 to TRBJ1-3, with D perhaps matching TRBD1 (5 bases). CDR1 MNHEY and CDR2 SMNVEV come from the germline V gene (reference sequence). This CDR3 spans 16 amino acids. Trimming left V 11 bases short and J 4 bases short, with 24 bases between. The DNA of the CDR3 is TGTGCCCGCCGGCGGGGTAGGGGTCAGTCCGGAAACACCATATATTTT. It translates to CARRRGRGQSGNTIYF.

V usage is TRBV11-3 and J usage is TRBJ2-3; TRBD2 agrees at 8 bases. CDR1 is SGHNT and CDR2 is YENEEA in the germline V gene. The CDR3 extends over 15 amino acids. Trimming took 11 bases from V and 1 from J; bases not matched to a gene: 11. The CDR3 reads CAHTLRREGTDTQYF. CDR3 coding DNA: TGTGCCCATACTTTGAGGCGGGAGGGCACAGATACGCAGTATTTT.